These 14 T cell receptor beta chains share one sample of origin, sequenced in a study of T cell changes during pregnancy in multiple sclerosis. Some clones are missing from TCRdb's copy, which holds only in-frame ones; the method was immunoSEQ multiplex PCR. The table lists about 50,000 clones, around 90% of them singletons. The sample consisted of CD4+ T cells from peripheral blood mononuclear cells, taken after pregnancy. The receptors derive from a female donor in good health, enrolled as a control in a pregnancy study.

The chain uses TRBV28 and TRBJ1-2; weak D call: TRBD1 (5 bases). Germline V gene lookup returns CDR1 MDHEN and CDR2 SYDVKM. The CDR3 extends over 15 amino acids. V shed 5 bases and J shed 2 bases, with 15 bases lying between them. DNA of the CDR3: TGTGCCAGCAGTCCCCCGTGGGGGGGGAACTATGGCTACACCTTC. Amino acids: CASSPPWGGNYGYTF.

This clone was recorded once. The chain uses TRBV2 and TRBJ1-4; perhaps TRBD1 as D (5 bases). The CDR3 is 14 residues long. CDR1 and CDR2 (germline): SNHLY, FYNNEI. V was cut by 4 bases and J by 3 bases, with 9 bases left in between. CDR3 in DNA: TGTGCCAGCAGTGCTACAGGACCTAATGAAAAACTGTTTTTT. Protein: CASSATGPNEKLFF.

This clone was detected once. The rearrangement joins TRBV5-8 to TRBJ2-1; 7 bases agree with TRBD2. Germline CDR1 and CDR2: SGHTS and YDEGEE. J gave up 8 bases and V 0 bases, and 11 bases lay outside the gene matches. The CDR3 has 16 residues. The CDR3 sequence: CASSLAARERGDEQFF. The CDR3 nucleotides are TGTGCCAGCAGCTTGGCCGCGCGGGAGCGGGGAGATGAGCAGTTCTTC.

The chain has TRBV7-3 and TRBJ2-2, with D possibly TRBD2 on 7 matching bases. The germline CDR1 and CDR2 sequences are SGHTA and FQGTGA. This CDR3 contains 13 residues. With 5 bases removed from V and 4 bases from J, the gap between germline ends came to 8 bases. This CDR3 is CASSGGATGELFF. In DNA, the CDR3 is TGTGCCAGCAGCGGGGGGGCCACCGGGGAGCTGTTTTTT.

This chain connects TRBV27 to TRBJ2-7; D not certain. The CDR3 covers 13 residues. Trimming removed 1 base at V and 2 bases at J, with 6 bases between. Germline loops: CDR1 MNHEY, CDR2 SMNVEV (reference sequence). CDR3 residues: CASSLLVPYEQYF. The CDR3 DNA reads as TGTGCCAGCAGTTTATTAGTGCCCTACGAGCAGTACTTC.

The chain combines TRBV5-1 with TRBJ1-1, with D unresolved. The CDR3 extends over 15 amino acids. Per the germline V gene, CDR1 is SGHRS and CDR2 is YFSETQ. V was clipped by 0 bases and J by 3 bases, with 12 bases between them. The DNA of the CDR3 is TGCGCCAGCAGCTTGGCCGTCTCGGGATACACTGAAGCTTTCTTT. It encodes CASSLAVSGYTEAFF.

The table lists this clone with a few counts. The chain has TRBV2 and TRBJ1-2, with TRBD1 identical over 8 bases. Per germline, CDR1 SNHLY and CDR2 FYNNEI. The CDR3 consists of 15 residues. Losses at the gene ends were 5 bases for V and 4 bases for J; bases not matched to a gene: 9. CDR3 in DNA: TGTGCCAGCAGTCAAGGACAGGGTAGGGGCTATGGCTACACCTTC. This sequence encodes CASSQGQGRGYGYTF.

This clone was found a few times. This chain joins TRBV9 and TRBJ1-1; D not resolved. Germline lookup yields CDR1 SGDLS and CDR2 YYNGEE. The CDR3 totals 14 residues. Trimming cost V 0 bases and J 1 base, with 7 bases left between them. The CDR3 DNA reads as TGTGCCAGCAGCGTAGCGCGTTCGAACACTGAAGCTTTCTTT. Protein: CASSVARSNTEAFF.

The DNA for the CDR3 is TGTGCCAGCAGCTTAGACAGGGCTGGCCATGAGCAGTTCTTC. Protein sequence: CASSLDRAGHEQFF. The chain carries TRBV7-9 and TRBJ2-1; maybe TRBD1 (6 bases). V shed 1 base and J shed 8 bases, with 12 bases lying between them. The CDR3 spans 14 residues. Germline V gene data show CDR1 as SEHNR and CDR2 as FQNEAQ (reference sequence).

This clone was counted a few times. The J gene is TRBJ2-3, the V gene TRBV2; D possibly corresponds to TRBD1 (5 bases). This CDR3 has 14 amino acids. Germline V gene data show CDR1 as SNHLY and CDR2 as FYNNEI. With 6 bases removed from V and 0 bases from J, the gap between germline ends came to 10 bases. The CDR3 sequence: CASSRTPSTDTQYF. Written as DNA, the CDR3 is TGTGCCAGCAGCCGGACACCGAGCACAGATACGCAGTATTTT.

The chain links TRBV5-4 to TRBJ2-3, with TRBD2 matching 10 bases. The V segment lost 4 bases and the J segment 3 bases; nucleotides outside the gene matches: 5. Germline V gives CDR1 SGHNT, CDR2 YYREEE (reference sequence). CDR3 size: 15 residues. CDR3 nucleotide sequence: TGTGCCAGCAGCATTAGCGGGAGGCAGACAGATACGCAGTATTTT. Translation gives CASSISGRQTDTQYF. Variable domain in full (rest from reference TRBV5-4 and TRBJ2-3): ETGVTQSPTHLIKTRGQQVTLRCSSQSGHNTVSWYQQALGQGPQFIFQYYREEENGRGNFPPRFSGLQFPNYSSELNVNALELDDSALYLCASSISGRQTDTQYFGPGTRLTVL.

This chain joins TRBV11-2 and TRBJ2-3, with unresolved D. V lost 1 base and J lost 5, with 7 bases in between. The CDR3 runs 13 residues. Germline values: CDR1 SGHAT, CDR2 FQNNGV. The CDR3 DNA is TGTGCCAGCAGCTTAGGCCGAGGAGATACGCAGTATTTT. This sequence encodes CASSLGRGDTQYF.

The chain couples TRBV18 to TRBJ1-1; 7 bases are a match to TRBD1. The trim removed 4 bases at V and 0 bases at J, leaving 2 bases unmatched. The germline V gene encodes CDR1 KGHSH and CDR2 LQKENI. This CDR3 contains 14 residues. CDR3: CASSQGQLNTEAFF. The CDR3, as DNA: TGTGCCAGCTCACAGGGACAGCTGAACACTGAAGCTTTCTTT. Complete variable domain (other parts from reference TRBV18 and TRBJ1-1): NAGVMQNPRHLVRRRGQEARLRCSPMKGHSHVYWYRQLPEEGLKFMVYLQKENIIDESGMPKERFSAEFPKEGPSILRIQQVVRGDSAAYFCASSQGQLNTEAFFGQGTRLTVV.

The chain uses TRBV5-4 and TRBJ2-1; 10 nucleotides agree with TRBD2. This CDR3 spans 16 amino acids. Trimming removed 3 bases from V and 5 bases from J; junction bases left unmatched: 8. Germline values: CDR1 SGHNT, CDR2 YYREEE (reference sequence). This CDR3 reads CASSWGGLARDNEQFF. DNA for the CDR3: TGTGCCAGCAGCTGGGGGGGACTAGCGAGAGACAATGAGCAGTTCTTC.